This TCR beta chain was found in a study of somatic mutations in cytotoxic T cells in rheumatoid arthritis. Magnetic beads with positive selection isolated CD4+ and CD8+ fractions, whose purity was verified by flow cytometry. Remarks on this clone: Its antigen is unknown.

Data came from immunoSEQ multiplex PCR; TCRdb stores just in-frame clones and leaves some out. The data contain 8,000 or so clones, around 75% of them singletons. Study findings and constraints: Each of about an eighth of the 65 patients had a largest CD8+ clone that made up more than 20% of CD8+ cells.

Germline V gene data show CDR1 as SGHRS and CDR2 as YFSETQ. The CDR3 totals 16 residues. V was pared by 2 bases and J by 12 bases, with 21 bases between. The clonotype comes from an adult with rheumatoid arthritis. This chain uses TRBV5-1 with TRBJ1-6; D is unresolved. Sequenced material: CD8+ T cells sorted from blood. The CDR3: CASSFTTSADGIPLHF. The CDR3 bases are TGCGCCAGCAGCTTTACCACTTCGGCGGACGGCATACCCCTCCACTTT.